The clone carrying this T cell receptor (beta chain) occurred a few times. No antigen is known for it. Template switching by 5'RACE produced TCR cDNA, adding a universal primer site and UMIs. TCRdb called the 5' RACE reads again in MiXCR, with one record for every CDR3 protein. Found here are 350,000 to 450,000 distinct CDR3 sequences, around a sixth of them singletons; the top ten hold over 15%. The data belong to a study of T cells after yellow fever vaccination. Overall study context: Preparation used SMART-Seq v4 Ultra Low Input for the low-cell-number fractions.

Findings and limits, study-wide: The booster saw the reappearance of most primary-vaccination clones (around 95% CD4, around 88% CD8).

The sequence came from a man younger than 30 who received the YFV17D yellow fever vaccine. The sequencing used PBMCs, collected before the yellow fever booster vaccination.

The CDR3 protein is CASSQGVLGQVYRQYF. In DNA, the CDR3 is TGCGCCAGCAGCCAAGGGGTTCTGGGACAGGTGTATCGACAGTACTTC. This chain links TRBV4-1 with TRBJ2-7; 8 positions agree with TRBD1. The CDR3 sequence is 16 residues long. Germline V gene sequence: CDR1 MGHRA, CDR2 YSYEKL. V lost 1 base and J lost 10; bases outside the gene matches: 15.